What follows is one T cell receptor beta chain and its context. Its target is unknown. CDR1 and CDR2 (germline): MDHEN, SYDVKM. CDR3 size: 15 residues. V was trimmed by 2 bases and J by 11 bases, leaving 20 bases between them. This sample was taken from a study of identical twins. Study-level findings and limits: For out-of-frame alpha sequences shared by twins, low generation probability was in excess.

TCRdb redid the calling of the 5' RACE reads with MiXCR, one entry per CDR3 protein. The repertoire includes roughly 1,500,000 distinct CDR3 sequences, roughly 35% of them detected once, and around 0.25% sits in the top ten. Healthy Caucasians alone served as donors. The specimen was cord blood. This receptor was identified in a newborn girl in good health. The chain combines TRBV28 with TRBJ2-3; TRBD2 is a possible D gene (7 bases). DNA for the CDR3: TGTGCCAGCAGTTTACCTGCGCGGGGGCGAGAGATGCAGTATTTT. It is translated as CASSLPARGREMQYF. Full variable domain (rest looked up from reference TRBV28 and TRBJ2-3): DVKVTQSSRYLVKRTGEKVFLECVQDMDHENMFWYRQDPGLGLRLIYFSYDVKMKEKGDIPEGYSVSREKKERFSLILESASTNQTSMYLCASSLPARGREMQYFGPGTRLTVL.